This TCR beta chain was recovered during a study of T cells after yellow fever vaccination. At the level of the study: When fractions had low cell numbers, they were prepared with SMART-Seq v4 Ultra Low Input.

Trimming pared 6 bases from V and 4 bases from J, leaving 12 bases between. CDR3 length: 13 amino acids. A remark on this clonotype: Its specificity is unknown.

A 5'RACE template-switching step, the method used to make TCR cDNA, added a universal primer site and UMIs. TCRdb reprocessed the 5' RACE reads via MiXCR and lists one record per CDR3 protein. The sample lists some 350,000 distinct CDR3 sequences; about 4% were seen once. Overall study results and limits: CD4 and CD8 compartments shared a small share of clonotypes, likely from convergent recombination. Reappearance after the booster was seen for most primary-vaccination clones, at 95% to 96% CD4 and 75% to 90% CD8.

This TCR derives from a man between 18 and 29 years old who received the YFV17D yellow fever vaccine. The material sequenced was PBMCs, taken 5 days after the yellow fever booster vaccination. The gene calls are TRBV12-3 or TRBV12-4 and TRBJ1-2; D not resolved. CDR3 sequence: CASSPPVGYGYTF. CDR3 DNA sequence: TGTGCCAGCAGCCCCCCGGTGGGCTATGGCTACACCTTC.